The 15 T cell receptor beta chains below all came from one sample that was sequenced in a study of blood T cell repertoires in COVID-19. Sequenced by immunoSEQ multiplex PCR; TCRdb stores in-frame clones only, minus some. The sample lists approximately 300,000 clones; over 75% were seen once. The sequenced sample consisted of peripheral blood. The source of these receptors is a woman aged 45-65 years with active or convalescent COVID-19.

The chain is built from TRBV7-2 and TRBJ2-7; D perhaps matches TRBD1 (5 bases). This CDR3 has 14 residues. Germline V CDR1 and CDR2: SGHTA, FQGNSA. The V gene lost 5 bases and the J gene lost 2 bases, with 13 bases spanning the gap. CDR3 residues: CASSPRVGPYEQYF. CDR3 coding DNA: TGTGCCAGCAGCCCCAGGGTAGGCCCCTACGAGCAGTACTTC.

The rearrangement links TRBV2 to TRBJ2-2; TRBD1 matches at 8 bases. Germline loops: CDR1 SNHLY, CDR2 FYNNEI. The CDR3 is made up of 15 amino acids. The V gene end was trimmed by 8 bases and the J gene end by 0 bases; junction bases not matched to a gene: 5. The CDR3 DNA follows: TGTGCCAGCGCCAGGGGGCTTACGAACACCGGGGAGCTGTTTTTT. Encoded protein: CASARGLTNTGELFF.

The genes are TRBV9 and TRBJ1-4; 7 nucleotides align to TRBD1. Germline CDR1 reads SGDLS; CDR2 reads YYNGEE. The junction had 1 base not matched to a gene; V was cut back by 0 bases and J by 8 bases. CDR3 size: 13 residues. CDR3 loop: CASSVGRGEKLFF. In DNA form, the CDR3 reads TGTGCCAGCAGCGTAGGCAGGGGGGAAAAACTGTTTTTT.

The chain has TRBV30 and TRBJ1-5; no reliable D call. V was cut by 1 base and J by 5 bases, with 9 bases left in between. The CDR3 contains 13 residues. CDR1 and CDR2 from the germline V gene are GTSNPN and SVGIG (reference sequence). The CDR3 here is CAWSEAGDQPQHF. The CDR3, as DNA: TGTGCCTGGAGTGAGGCCGGAGATCAGCCCCAGCATTTT.

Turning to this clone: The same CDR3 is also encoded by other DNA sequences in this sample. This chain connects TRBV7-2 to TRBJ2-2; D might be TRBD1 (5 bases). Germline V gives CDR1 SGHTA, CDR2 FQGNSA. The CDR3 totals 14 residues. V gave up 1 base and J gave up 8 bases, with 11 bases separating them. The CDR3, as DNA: TGTGCCAGCAGCTTAGTAAGGGGCACAGGGGAGCTGTTTTTT. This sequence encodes CASSLVRGTGELFF.

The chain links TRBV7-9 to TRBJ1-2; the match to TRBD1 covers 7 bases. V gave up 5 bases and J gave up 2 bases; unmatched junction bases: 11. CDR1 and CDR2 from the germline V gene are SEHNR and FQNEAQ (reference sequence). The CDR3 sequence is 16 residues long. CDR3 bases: TGTGCCAGCAGCCCGTACTACGGGACAGAAAACTATGGCTACACCTTC. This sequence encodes CASSPYYGTENYGYTF.

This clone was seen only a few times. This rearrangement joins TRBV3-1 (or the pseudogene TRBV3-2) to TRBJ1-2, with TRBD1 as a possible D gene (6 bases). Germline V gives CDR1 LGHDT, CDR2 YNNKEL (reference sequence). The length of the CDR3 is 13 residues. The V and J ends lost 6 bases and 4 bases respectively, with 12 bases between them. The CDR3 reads CASSPGTPYGYTF. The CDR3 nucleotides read TGTGCCAGCAGTCCCGGGACACCCTATGGCTACACCTTC.

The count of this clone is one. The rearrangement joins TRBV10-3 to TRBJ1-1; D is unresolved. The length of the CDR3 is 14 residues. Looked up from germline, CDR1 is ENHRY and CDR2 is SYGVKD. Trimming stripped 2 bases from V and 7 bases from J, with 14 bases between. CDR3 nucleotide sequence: TGTGCCATCAGTGAGGGACCCGGCGGGAATGAAGCTTTCTTT. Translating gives CAISEGPGGNEAFF.

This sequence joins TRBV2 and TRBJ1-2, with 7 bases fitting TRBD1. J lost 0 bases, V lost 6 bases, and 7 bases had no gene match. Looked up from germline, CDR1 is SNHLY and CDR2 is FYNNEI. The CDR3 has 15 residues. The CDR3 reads CASSPDRATNYGYTF. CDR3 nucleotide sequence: TGTGCCAGCAGCCCCGACAGGGCAACTAACTATGGCTACACCTTC.

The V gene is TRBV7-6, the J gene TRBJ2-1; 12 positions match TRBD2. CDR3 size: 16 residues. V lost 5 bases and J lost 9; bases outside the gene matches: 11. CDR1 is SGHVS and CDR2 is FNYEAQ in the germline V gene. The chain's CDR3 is CASSPSGTSGWSEQFF. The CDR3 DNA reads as TGTGCCAGCAGCCCTTCCGGGACTAGCGGGTGGAGTGAGCAGTTCTTC.

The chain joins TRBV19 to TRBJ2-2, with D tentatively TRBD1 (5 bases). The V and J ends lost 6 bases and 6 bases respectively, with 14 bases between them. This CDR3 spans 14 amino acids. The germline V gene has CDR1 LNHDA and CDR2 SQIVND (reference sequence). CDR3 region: CASSPTVLPGELFF. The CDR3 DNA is TGTGCCAGTAGCCCGACAGTTCTCCCCGGGGAGCTGTTTTTT. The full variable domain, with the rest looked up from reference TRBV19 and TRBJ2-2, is DGGITQSPKYLFRKEGQNVTLSCEQNLNHDAMYWYRQDPGQGLRLIYYSQIVNDFQKGDIAEGYSVSREKKESFPLTVTSAQKNPTAFYLCASSPTVLPGELFFGEGSRLTVL.

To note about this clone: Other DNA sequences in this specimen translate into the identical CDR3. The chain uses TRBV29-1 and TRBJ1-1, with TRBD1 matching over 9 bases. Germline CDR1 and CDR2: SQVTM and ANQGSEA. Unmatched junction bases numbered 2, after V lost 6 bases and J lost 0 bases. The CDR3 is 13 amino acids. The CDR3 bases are TGCAGCGTAGGGGACAGGGTGAACACTGAAGCTTTCTTT. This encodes CSVGDRVNTEAFF.

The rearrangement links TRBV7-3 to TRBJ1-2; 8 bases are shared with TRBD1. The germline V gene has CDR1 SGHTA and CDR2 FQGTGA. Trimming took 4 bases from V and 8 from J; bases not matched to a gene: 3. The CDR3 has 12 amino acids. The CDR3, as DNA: TGTGCCAGCAGCTCGCCAGGGGGCGGCTACACCTTC. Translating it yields CASSSPGGGYTF.

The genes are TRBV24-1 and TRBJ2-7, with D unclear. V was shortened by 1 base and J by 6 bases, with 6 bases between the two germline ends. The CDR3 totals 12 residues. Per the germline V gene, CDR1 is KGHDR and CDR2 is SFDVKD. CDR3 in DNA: TGTGCCACCAGTGATTTTAACGGCGAGCAGTACTTC. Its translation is CATSDFNGEQYF.

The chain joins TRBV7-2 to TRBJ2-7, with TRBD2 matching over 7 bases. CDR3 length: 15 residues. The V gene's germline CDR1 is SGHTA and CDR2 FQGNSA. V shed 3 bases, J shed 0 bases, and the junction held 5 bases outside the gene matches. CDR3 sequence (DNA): TGTGCCAGCAGCTTCCGGGCGGGGGACTCCTACGAGCAGTACTTC. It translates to CASSFRAGDSYEQYF.